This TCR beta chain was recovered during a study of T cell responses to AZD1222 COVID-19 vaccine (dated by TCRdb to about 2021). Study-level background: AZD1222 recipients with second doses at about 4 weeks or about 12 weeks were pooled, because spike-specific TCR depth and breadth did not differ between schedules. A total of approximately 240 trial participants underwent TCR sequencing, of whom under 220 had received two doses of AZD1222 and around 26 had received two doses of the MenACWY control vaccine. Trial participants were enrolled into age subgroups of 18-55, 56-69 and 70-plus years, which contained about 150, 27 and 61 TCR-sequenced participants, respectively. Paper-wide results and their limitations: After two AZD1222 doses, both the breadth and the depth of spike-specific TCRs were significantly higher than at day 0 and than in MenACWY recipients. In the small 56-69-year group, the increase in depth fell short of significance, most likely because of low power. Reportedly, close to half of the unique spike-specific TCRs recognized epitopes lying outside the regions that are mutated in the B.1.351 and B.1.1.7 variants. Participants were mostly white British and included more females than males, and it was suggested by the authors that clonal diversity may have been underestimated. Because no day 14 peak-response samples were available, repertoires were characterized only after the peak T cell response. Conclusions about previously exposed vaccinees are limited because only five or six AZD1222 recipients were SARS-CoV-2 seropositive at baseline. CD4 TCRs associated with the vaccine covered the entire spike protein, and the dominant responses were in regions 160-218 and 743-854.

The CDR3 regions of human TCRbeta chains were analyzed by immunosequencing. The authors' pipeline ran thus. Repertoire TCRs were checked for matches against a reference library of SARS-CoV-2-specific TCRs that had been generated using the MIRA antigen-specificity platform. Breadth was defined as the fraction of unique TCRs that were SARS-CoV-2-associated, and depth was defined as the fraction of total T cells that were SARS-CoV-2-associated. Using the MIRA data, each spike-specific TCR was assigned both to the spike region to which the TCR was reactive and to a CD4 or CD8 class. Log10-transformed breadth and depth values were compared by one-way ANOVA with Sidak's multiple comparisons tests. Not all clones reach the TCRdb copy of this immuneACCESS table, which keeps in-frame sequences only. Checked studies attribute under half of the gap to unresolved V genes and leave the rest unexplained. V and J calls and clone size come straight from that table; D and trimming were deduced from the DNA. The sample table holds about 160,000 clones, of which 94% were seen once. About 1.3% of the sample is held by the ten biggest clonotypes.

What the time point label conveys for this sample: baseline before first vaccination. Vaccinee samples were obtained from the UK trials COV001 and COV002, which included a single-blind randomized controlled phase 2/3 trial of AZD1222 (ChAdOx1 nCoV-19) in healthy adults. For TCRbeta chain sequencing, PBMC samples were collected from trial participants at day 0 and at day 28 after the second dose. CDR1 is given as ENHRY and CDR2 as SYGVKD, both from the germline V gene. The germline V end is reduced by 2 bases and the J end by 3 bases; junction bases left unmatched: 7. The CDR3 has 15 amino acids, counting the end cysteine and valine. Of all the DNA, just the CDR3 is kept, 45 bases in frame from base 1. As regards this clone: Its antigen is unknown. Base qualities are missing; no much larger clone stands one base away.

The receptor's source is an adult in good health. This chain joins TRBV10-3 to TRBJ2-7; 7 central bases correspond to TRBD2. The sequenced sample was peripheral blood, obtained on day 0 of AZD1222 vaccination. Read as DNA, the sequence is TGTGCCATCAGTGAGCGGAACCGGGGGGTCTACGAGCAGTACGTC. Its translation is CAISERNRGVYEQYV.